This TCR beta chain was captured in a study of blood T cell repertoires in COVID-19. Study details: T cells, B-cell-depleted T cells, or PBMCs supplied cDNA or gDNA.

Method: immunoSEQ multiplex PCR; TCRdb's copy keeps in-frame clones and lacks some. The sample has roughly 130,000 clones; roughly 85% are singletons. CDR1 SGHTA and CDR2 FQGTGA come from the germline V gene. V trimming: 4 bases; J trimming: 12 bases; junction bases outside the gene matches: 9. The CDR3 covers 13 residues. The sequenced sample was peripheral blood. This chain connects TRBV7-3 to TRBJ2-1; TRBD2 agrees at 7 bases. This clonotype was sampled from a man aged 60-69 years with acute or convalescent COVID-19. Here the CDR3 reads CASSSGTGGGQFF. CDR3 coding DNA: TGTGCCAGCAGCTCAGGGACGGGAGGCGGGCAGTTCTTC.